The 30 T cell receptor beta chains below come from one sample, sequenced in a study of blood T cells in healthy people across ages. The authors ran a second PCR of 7 to 11 cycles using a sample-barcoded 5' primer and a J-beta primer mix. MiXCR, run by TCRdb on the 5' RACE reads, gives a single entry per CDR3 protein. The repertoire includes approximately 880,000 distinct CDR3 sequences, 48% of them detected once, and over 10% sits in the top ten. Material for sequencing was blood. The receptors shown here come from a man aged 30 to 45 in good health.

The V gene is TRBV20-1, the J gene TRBJ2-7; 13 positions agree with TRBD2. J gave up 0 bases and V 5 bases, and 4 bases lay outside the gene matches. Germline V lookup: CDR1 DFQATT, CDR2 SNEGSKA (reference sequence). The CDR3 length is 15 residues. The CDR3 here is CSARTSGGRSYEQYF. For the CDR3, the DNA is TGCAGTGCTCGGACTAGCGGGGGTCGCTCCTACGAGCAGTACTTC.

The chain carries TRBV11-3 and TRBJ2-3; 7 bases match TRBD2. Germline CDR1 is SGHNT and CDR2 is YENEEA. With V trimmed by 0 bases and J by 3 bases, 6 bases remained unmatched. The CDR3 consists of 16 residues. The CDR3 DNA reads as TGTGCCAGCAGCTTAGATGGCAGGCGGGGGACAGATACGCAGTATTTT. Translated: CASSLDGRRGTDTQYF.

The sample holds a few counts of this clonotype. V is TRBV12-3 or TRBV12-4 and J is TRBJ2-6, with 7 nucleotides matching TRBD1. The V gene end was trimmed by 6 bases and the J gene end by 5 bases; junction bases not matched to a gene: 4. The CDR3 has 14 amino acids. In DNA form, the CDR3 reads TGTGCCAGCAGACCACAGGGGTGGGCCAACGTCCTGACTTTC. It yields the protein CASRPQGWANVLTF.

This clonotype has just a few counts. The chain is built from TRBV25-1 and TRBJ1-6; maybe TRBD1 (5 bases). The CDR3 consists of 14 residues. The V end was cut by 4 bases, the J end by 9 bases, with 13 bases between. Germline CDR1 MGHDK, CDR2 SYGVNS. CDR3: CASSGLGEASPLHF. CDR3 nucleotides: TGTGCCAGCAGTGGATTGGGGGAAGCTTCACCCCTCCACTTT.

This clonotype was observed a handful of times. V usage is TRBV2 and J usage is TRBJ2-3, with D perhaps TRBD2 (6 bases). The CDR3 is 14 amino acids. Germline CDR1 SNHLY, CDR2 FYNNEI. V was trimmed by 4 bases and J by 4 bases, leaving 12 bases between them. The CDR3 region has the DNA TGTGCCAGCAGTGCGGGGGTAGCAGCAGATACGCAGTATTTT. This translates into CASSAGVAADTQYF.

The chain has TRBV10-3 and TRBJ1-6; D ambiguous. Germline CDR1 reads ENHRY; CDR2 reads SYGVKD. This CDR3 comprises 17 residues. The ends were cut back, 4 bases at V and 1 base at J, with 14 bases in the middle. In nucleotides, the CDR3 is TGTGCCATCAGTGGGGTCAGGACGGGGTCCTATAATTCACCCCTCCACTTT. As protein: CAISGVRTGSYNSPLHF.

The chain combines TRBV2 with TRBJ2-1, with D perhaps matching TRBD1 or TRBD2 (5 bases each). The length of the CDR3 is 12 residues. Germline-derived CDR1 and CDR2 are SNHLY and FYNNEI. Trimming pared 1 base from V and 7 bases from J, leaving 5 bases between. Here the CDR3 reads CASSEGGNEQFF. CDR3 bases: TGTGCCAGCAGTGAAGGGGGGAATGAGCAGTTCTTC.

The V call is TRBV29-1, the J call TRBJ2-1; D not resolved. Germline CDR1 and CDR2: SQVTM and ANQGSEA. The germline V and J ends were trimmed by 4 bases and 8 bases, with 15 bases remaining between them. This CDR3 has 13 residues. The chain's CDR3 is CSVAGYRGDEQFF. The CDR3 nucleotides are TGCAGCGTTGCCGGCTACCGCGGAGATGAGCAGTTCTTC.

This clonotype was observed once. The chain has TRBV28 and TRBJ1-3; D is unresolved. V was trimmed by 3 bases and J by 2 bases, leaving 11 bases between them. In germline, CDR1 is MDHEN, CDR2 SYDVKM. This CDR3 contains 15 residues. The CDR3 region is CASSLIGNAGNTIYF. CDR3 coding DNA: TGTGCCAGCAGTTTGATTGGGAACGCTGGAAACACCATATATTTT.

J is TRBJ2-4 and V is TRBV4-3, with 8 positions matching TRBD1. The DNA end is a closer match to TRBJ2-7, so the J assignment may be wrong. CDR3 length: 14 amino acids. The germline V gene encodes CDR1 LGHNA and CDR2 YSLEER. The CDR3: CASSQDWTGYEQYF. CDR3 nucleotides: TGCGCCAGCAGCCAAGACTGGACAGGGTACGAGCAGTACTTC.

This clonotype was seen repeatedly, ten times or more. The chain combines TRBV7-3 with TRBJ2-1; D is perhaps TRBD1 or TRBD2 (5 bases each). V lost 4 bases and J lost 9, with 10 bases in between. CDR3 size: 12 residues. CDR1 and CDR2 (germline): SGHTA, FQGTGA. The CDR3 sequence is CASSSPGSEQFF. The CDR3, as DNA: TGTGCCAGCAGCTCCCCAGGGAGTGAGCAGTTCTTC.

V and J are TRBV12-3 or TRBV12-4 and TRBJ2-5; a weak D match, TRBD1 (6 bases). The CDR3 totals 16 residues. V lost 2 bases, J lost 0 bases, and 13 bases lay in between. The CDR3 reads CASSLYITGYQETQYF. Here the CDR3 DNA reads TGTGCCAGCAGTTTATACATTACAGGGTACCAAGAGACCCAGTACTTC.

CDR3 coding DNA: TGTGCCAGCAGTGCCCGAGACATAGGTGGCTACACCTTC. Translating gives CASSARDIGGYTF. The rearrangement links TRBV2 to TRBJ1-2; D is undetermined. This CDR3 spans 13 amino acids. Trimming stripped 4 bases from V and 7 bases from J, with 13 bases between. Looked up from germline, CDR1 is SNHLY and CDR2 is FYNNEI.

Only a few counts were recorded for this clonotype. The CDR3 protein is CASSGGGRKNYGYTF. The CDR3 bases are TGTGCCAGCAGTGGGGGAGGCAGGAAAAACTATGGCTACACCTTC. The rearrangement joins TRBV6-1 to TRBJ1-2; D is ambiguous. This CDR3 comprises 15 residues. Trimming removed 4 bases at V and 2 bases at J, with 14 bases between. CDR1 is MNHNS, CDR2 SASEGT, per germline.

The chain has TRBV5-1 and TRBJ2-7, with no clear D. V was trimmed by 0 bases and J by 0 bases, leaving 7 bases between them. Germline V lookup: CDR1 SGHRS, CDR2 YFSETQ. The CDR3 contains 14 residues. CDR3 region: CASSLEHASYEQYF. The CDR3 coding sequence is TGCGCCAGCAGCTTGGAGCATGCCTCCTACGAGCAGTACTTC.

In this sample, this clonotype turned up many times. This rearrangement joins TRBV27 to TRBJ2-5; D is undetermined. Trimming pared 8 bases from V and 5 bases from J, leaving 18 bases between. The V gene's germline CDR1 is MNHEY and CDR2 SMNVEV (reference sequence). The CDR3 spans 14 residues. The CDR3 region has the DNA TGTGCCAGCGGACGCCGCTTGGGTTTGGAGACCCAGTACTTC. Translating gives CASGRRLGLETQYF.

The chain combines TRBV28 with TRBJ2-5; D is tentatively TRBD1 or TRBD2 (5 bases each). This CDR3 contains 13 residues. The germline CDR1 and CDR2 sequences are MDHEN and SYDVKM. The V end was cut by 5 bases, the J end by 5 bases, with 12 bases between. As DNA, the CDR3 is TGTGCCAGCAGTGAGGGGTGGGAGGAGACCCAGTACTTC. As protein: CASSEGWEETQYF.

To note about this clonotype: Just one base apart from a much larger clone, this may be a read error. The CDR3 coding sequence is TGCGTCAGCAGCCAAGGAGGGCCGATAGATGGCTACACCTTC. Translation: CVSSQGGPIDGYTF. V is TRBV4-1 and J is TRBJ1-2, with D unresolved. The CDR3 loop spans 14 amino acids. The germline CDR1 and CDR2 sequences are MGHRA and YSYEKL.

This clonotype came up a few times. The genes are TRBV9 and TRBJ1-4; 8 bases fit TRBD1. The CDR3 covers 15 residues. CDR1 is SGDLS and CDR2 is YYNGEE in the germline V gene. After removal of 4 bases from V and 5 bases from J, the junction contained 7 bases not matched to a gene. This CDR3 reads CASSTRTGRNEKLFF. For the CDR3, the DNA is TGTGCCAGCAGCACACGGACAGGGCGGAATGAAAAACTGTTTTTT.

The chain has TRBV11-3 and TRBJ2-5, with D perhaps matching TRBD2 (5 bases). V was pared by 5 bases and J by 4 bases, with 17 bases between. This CDR3 has 15 amino acids. Germline V CDR1 and CDR2: SGHNT, YENEEA. DNA for the CDR3: TGTGCCAGCAGCCCCCGGGATCGGATGGGAGAGACCCAGTACTTC. Translation: CASSPRDRMGETQYF.

This clonotype has only a few counts. The genes are TRBV7-2 and TRBJ1-1; D gene uncertain. Germline loops: CDR1 SGHTA, CDR2 FQGNSA. The V and J ends lost 1 base and 1 base respectively, with 7 bases between them. The CDR3 covers 14 residues. The CDR3 sequence is CASSLVDENTEAFF. The CDR3 nucleotides are TGTGCCAGCAGCTTAGTTGACGAGAACACTGAAGCTTTCTTT.

The rearrangement links TRBV4-1 to TRBJ2-7; D uncertain. This CDR3 spans 14 amino acids. The V end was cut by 3 bases, the J end by 2 bases, with 11 bases between. CDR1 is MGHRA, CDR2 YSYEKL, per germline. CDR3 amino acids: CASSQARPPYEQYF. The CDR3 bases are TGCGCCAGCAGCCAGGCTCGTCCCCCCTACGAGCAGTACTTC.

This chain uses TRBV10-3 with TRBJ2-3; TRBD2 aligns across 10 bases. The V gene's germline CDR1 is ENHRY and CDR2 SYGVKD. V lost 7 bases, J lost 3 bases, and 7 bases stayed unmatched. The CDR3 extends over 15 amino acids. The CDR3 coding sequence is TGTGCCATCACCCTGGGTAGCGGGGGGACAGATACGCAGTATTTT. The encoded protein is CAITLGSGGTDTQYF.

The chain combines TRBV4-1 with TRBJ2-5; tentatively, D is TRBD1 (6 bases). Germline CDR1 and CDR2: MGHRA and YSYEKL. Trimming shortened V by 0 bases and J by 5 bases, and 16 bases separated the two germline ends. The CDR3 is 16 amino acids. CDR3: CASSQEPQGYSETQYF. The CDR3 DNA is TGCGCCAGCAGCCAAGAACCCCAGGGGTACTCGGAGACCCAGTACTTC.

This clonotype occurred once. The chain joins TRBV6-1 to TRBJ1-2; the D gene is possibly TRBD1 (5 bases). V lost 2 bases and J lost 4, with 14 bases in between. The CDR3 is 15 residues long. Germline CDR1 reads MNHNS; CDR2 reads SASEGT. The CDR3: CASSETEGRLYGYTF. The CDR3 DNA reads as TGTGCCAGCAGTGAAACGGAGGGGCGGCTCTATGGCTACACCTTC.

This clonotype has just a few counts. The chain joins TRBV4-2 to TRBJ2-7; D unclear. V lost 3 bases and J 5 bases, leaving 20 bases between the germline ends. Germline CDR1 reads LGHNA; CDR2 reads YNFKEQ. CDR3 size: 16 residues. CDR3 nucleotide sequence: TGTGCCAGCAGCCACCCAGCGCGTGGCACCCAGCACGAGCAGTACTTC. Protein: CASSHPARGTQHEQYF.

The chain joins TRBV4-3 to TRBJ1-4, with a possible D match to TRBD1 (5 bases). Germline-derived CDR1 and CDR2 are LGHNA and YSLEER. Trimming left V 1 base short and J 0 bases short, with 9 bases between. This CDR3 contains 16 residues. The CDR3 coding sequence is TGCGCCAGCAGCCAAGGACAGTCGTCAACTAATGAAAAACTGTTTTTT. Translation: CASSQGQSSTNEKLFF.

V is TRBV11-1 and J is TRBJ1-1, with unresolved D. Germline lookup yields CDR1 SGHAT and CDR2 FQDESV (reference sequence). Deletions cut 5 bases from V and 1 base from J, with 11 bases between. The CDR3 loop spans 14 amino acids. CDR3 amino acids: CASSPFSQNTEAFF. CDR3 in DNA: TGTGCCAGCAGCCCATTTAGCCAGAACACTGAAGCTTTCTTT.

This clonotype was detected only once. The chain has TRBV15 and TRBJ1-1; tentatively, D is TRBD1 (5 bases). In germline, CDR1 is LNHNV, CDR2 YYDKDF (reference sequence). CDR3 size: 15 residues. The ends were cut back, 0 bases at V and 5 bases at J, with 13 bases in the middle. CDR3 sequence (DNA): TGTGCCACCAGCAGAGATCGGGTGGGGGGAACTGAAGCTTTCTTT. Translated, it gives CATSRDRVGGTEAFF.

V gene TRBV9 combines with J gene TRBJ2-7; 8 bases match TRBD1. CDR1 is SGDLS, CDR2 YYNGEE, per germline. V dropped 4 bases and J dropped 3; count of bases not matched to a gene: 9. The CDR3 is made up of 15 amino acids. CDR3 nucleotide sequence: TGTGCCAGCAGCCGATACGGGACAGGTATCTACGAGCAGTACTTC. This sequence encodes CASSRYGTGIYEQYF.